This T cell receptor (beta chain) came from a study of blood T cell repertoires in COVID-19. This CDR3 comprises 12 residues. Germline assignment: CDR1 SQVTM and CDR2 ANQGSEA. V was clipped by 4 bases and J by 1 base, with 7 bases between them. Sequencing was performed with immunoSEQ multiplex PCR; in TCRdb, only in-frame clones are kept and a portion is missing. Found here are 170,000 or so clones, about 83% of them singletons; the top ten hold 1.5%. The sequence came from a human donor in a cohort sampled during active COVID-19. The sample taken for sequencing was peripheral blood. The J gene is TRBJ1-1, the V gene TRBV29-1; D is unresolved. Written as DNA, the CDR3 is TGCAGCGTTGGACACCCGAACACTGAAGCTTTCTTT. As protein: CSVGHPNTEAFF.